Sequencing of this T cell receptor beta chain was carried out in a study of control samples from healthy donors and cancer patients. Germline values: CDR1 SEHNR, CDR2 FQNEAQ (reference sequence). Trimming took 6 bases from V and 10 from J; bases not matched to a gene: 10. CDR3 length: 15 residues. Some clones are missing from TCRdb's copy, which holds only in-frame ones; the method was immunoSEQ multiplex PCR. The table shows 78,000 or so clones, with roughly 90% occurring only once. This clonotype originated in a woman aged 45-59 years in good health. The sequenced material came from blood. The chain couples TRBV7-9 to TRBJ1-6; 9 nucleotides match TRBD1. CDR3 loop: CASSRTQTGGSPLHF. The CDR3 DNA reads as TGTGCCAGCAGTCGAACACAGACAGGGGGATCACCCCTCCACTTT.